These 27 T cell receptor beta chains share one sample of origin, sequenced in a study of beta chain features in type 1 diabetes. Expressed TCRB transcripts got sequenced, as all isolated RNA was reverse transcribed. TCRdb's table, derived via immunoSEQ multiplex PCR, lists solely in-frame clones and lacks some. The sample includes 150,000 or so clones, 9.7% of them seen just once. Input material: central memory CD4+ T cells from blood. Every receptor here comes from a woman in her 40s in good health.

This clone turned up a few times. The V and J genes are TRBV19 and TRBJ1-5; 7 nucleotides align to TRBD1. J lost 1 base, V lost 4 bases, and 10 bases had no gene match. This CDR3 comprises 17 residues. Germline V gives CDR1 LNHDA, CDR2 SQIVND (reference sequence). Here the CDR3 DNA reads TGTGCCAGTAGTACACGGGCCACAGGGGTGAGCAATCAGCCCCAGCATTTT. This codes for CASSTRATGVSNQPQHF.

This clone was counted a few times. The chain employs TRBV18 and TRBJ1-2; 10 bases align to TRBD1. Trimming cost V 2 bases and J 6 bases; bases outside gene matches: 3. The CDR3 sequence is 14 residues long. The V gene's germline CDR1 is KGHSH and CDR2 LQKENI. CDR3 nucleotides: TGTGCCAGCTCACCAGCCGGGACAGGGGATGGCTACACCTTC. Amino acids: CASSPAGTGDGYTF.

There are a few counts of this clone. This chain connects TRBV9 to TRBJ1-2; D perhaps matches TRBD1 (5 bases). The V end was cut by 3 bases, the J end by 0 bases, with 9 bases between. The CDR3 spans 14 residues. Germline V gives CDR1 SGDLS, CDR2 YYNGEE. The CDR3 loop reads CASSEGVANYGYTF. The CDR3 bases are TGTGCCAGCAGCGAAGGGGTAGCTAACTATGGCTACACCTTC.

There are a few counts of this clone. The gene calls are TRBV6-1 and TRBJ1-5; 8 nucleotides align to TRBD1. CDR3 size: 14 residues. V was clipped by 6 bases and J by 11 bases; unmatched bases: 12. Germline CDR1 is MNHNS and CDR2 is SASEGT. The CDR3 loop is CASRGTGGTTAQHF. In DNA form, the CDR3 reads TGTGCCAGCAGAGGGACAGGCGGTACAACCGCCCAGCATTTT.

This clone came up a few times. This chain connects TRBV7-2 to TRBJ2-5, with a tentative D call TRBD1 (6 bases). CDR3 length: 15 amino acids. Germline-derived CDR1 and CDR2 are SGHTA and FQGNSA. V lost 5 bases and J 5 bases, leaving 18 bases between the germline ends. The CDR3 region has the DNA TGTGCCAGCAGCCTTACGGGTGGCCAGGGGGAGACCCAGTACTTC. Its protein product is CASSLTGGQGETQYF.

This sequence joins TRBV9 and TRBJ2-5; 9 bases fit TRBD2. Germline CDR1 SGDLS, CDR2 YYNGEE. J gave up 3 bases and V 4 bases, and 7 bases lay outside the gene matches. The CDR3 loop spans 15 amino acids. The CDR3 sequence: CASSRGAGGEETQYF. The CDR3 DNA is TGTGCCAGCAGCCGTGGTGCGGGAGGGGAAGAGACCCAGTACTTC.

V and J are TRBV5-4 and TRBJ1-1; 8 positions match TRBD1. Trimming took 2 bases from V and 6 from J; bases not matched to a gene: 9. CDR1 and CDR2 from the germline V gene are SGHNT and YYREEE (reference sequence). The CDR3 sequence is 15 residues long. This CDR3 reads CASSFVQGAVAEAFF. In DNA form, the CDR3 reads TGTGCCAGCAGCTTCGTTCAGGGGGCGGTGGCTGAAGCTTTCTTT.

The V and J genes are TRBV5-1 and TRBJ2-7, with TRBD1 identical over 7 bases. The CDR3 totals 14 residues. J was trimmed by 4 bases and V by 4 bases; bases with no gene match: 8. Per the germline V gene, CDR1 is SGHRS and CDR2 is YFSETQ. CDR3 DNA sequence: TGCGCCAGCAGCGCACAGGGGTCGGCGTACGAGCAGTACTTC. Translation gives CASSAQGSAYEQYF.

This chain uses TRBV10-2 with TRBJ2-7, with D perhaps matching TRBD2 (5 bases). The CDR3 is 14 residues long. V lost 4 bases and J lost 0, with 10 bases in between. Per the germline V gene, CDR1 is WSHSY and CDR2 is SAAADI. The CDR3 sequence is CASSVDGNSYEQYF. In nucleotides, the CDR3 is TGCGCCAGCAGTGTCGACGGGAACTCCTACGAGCAGTACTTC.

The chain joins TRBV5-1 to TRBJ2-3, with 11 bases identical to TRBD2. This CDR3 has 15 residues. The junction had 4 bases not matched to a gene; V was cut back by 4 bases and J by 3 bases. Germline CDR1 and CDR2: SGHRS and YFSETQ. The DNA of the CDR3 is TGCGCCAGCAGCGGTAGACTAGCGGGGACAGATACGCAGTATTTT. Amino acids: CASSGRLAGTDTQYF.

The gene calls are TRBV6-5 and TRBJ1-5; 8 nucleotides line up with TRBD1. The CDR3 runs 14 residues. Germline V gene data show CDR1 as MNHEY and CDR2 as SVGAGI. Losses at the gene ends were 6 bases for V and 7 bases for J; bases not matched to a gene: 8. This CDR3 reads CASSRGQGGQPQHF. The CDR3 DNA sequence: TGTGCCAGCAGCCGAGGACAGGGTGGACAGCCCCAGCATTTT.

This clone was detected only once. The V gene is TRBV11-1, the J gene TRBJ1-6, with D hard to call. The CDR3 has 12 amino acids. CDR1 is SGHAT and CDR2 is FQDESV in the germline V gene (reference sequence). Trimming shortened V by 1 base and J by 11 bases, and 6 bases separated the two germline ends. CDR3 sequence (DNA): TGTGCCAGCAGCTTAGGACAACCACCCCTCCACTTT. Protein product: CASSLGQPPLHF.

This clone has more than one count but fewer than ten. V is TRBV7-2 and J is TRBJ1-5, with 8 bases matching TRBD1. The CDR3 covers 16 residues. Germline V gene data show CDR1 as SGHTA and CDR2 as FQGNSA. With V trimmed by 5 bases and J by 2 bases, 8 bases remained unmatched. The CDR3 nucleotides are TGTGCCAGCAGCCTCCGGACAGGGACAGGCAATCAGCCCCAGCATTTT. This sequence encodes CASSLRTGTGNQPQHF.

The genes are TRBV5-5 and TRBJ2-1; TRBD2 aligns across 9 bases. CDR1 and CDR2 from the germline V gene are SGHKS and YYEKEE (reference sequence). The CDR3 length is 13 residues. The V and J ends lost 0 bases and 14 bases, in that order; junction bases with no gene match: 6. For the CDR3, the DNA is TGTGCCAGCAGCTTGGTTGCGGGGGGGCAGGAGTTCTTC. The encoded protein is CASSLVAGGQEFF.

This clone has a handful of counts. The CDR3 DNA reads TGTGCCAGCAGTTTATTTCAGGGTTCTGGAAACACCATATATTTT. Its protein product is CASSLFQGSGNTIYF. The chain carries TRBV27 and TRBJ1-3; a weak D match, TRBD1 (5 bases). This CDR3 contains 15 residues. Germline V lookup: CDR1 MNHEY, CDR2 SMNVEV (reference sequence). With 1 base removed from V and 1 base from J, the gap between germline ends came to 8 bases.

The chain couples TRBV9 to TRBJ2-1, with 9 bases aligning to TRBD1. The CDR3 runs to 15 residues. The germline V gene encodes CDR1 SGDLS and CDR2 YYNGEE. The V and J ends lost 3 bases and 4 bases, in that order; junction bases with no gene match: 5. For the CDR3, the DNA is TGTGCCAGCAGCGAGGGGACAGGGATTTACAATGAGCAGTTCTTC. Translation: CASSEGTGIYNEQFF.

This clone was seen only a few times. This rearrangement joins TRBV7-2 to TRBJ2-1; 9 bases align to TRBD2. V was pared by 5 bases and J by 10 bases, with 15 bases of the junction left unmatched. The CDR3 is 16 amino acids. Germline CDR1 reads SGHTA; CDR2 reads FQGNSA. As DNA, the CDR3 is TGTGCCAGCAGCCGGAGGGGCGGGGGGGCAGAGCAGGAGCAGTTCTTC. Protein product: CASSRRGGGAEQEQFF.

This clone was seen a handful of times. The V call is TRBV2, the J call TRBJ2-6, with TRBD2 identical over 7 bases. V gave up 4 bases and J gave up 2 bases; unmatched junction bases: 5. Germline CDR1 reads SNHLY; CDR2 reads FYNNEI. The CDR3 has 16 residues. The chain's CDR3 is CASSVGRVAGANVLTF. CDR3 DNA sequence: TGTGCCAGCAGTGTAGGGAGGGTGGCTGGGGCCAACGTCCTGACTTTC. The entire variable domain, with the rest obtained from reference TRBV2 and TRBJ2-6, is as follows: EPEVTQTPSHQVTQMGQEVILRCVPISNHLYFYWYRQILGQKVEFLVSFYNNEISEKSEIFDDQFSVERPDGSNFTLKIRSTKLEDSAMYFCASSVGRVAGANVLTFGAGSRLTVL.

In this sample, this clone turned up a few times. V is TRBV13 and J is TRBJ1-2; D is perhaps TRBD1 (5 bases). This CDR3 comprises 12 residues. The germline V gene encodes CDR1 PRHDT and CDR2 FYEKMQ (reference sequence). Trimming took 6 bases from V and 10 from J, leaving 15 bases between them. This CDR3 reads CASSGASIVYTF. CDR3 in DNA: TGTGCCAGCAGTGGGGCGTCGATTGTCTACACCTTC.

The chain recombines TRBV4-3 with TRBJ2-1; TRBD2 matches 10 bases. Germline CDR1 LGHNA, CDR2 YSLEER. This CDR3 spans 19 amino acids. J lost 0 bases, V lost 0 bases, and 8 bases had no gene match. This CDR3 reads CASSQDRLAGVSSYNEQFF. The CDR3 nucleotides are TGCGCCAGCAGCCAAGATCGGCTAGCGGGGGTTAGCTCCTACAATGAGCAGTTCTTC.

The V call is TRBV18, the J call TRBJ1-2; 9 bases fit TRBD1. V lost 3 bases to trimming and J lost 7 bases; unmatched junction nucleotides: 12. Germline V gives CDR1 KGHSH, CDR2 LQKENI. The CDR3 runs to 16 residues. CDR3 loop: CASSPVPDRGGGGYTF. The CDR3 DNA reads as TGTGCCAGCTCACCCGTACCCGACAGGGGGGGAGGTGGCTACACCTTC.

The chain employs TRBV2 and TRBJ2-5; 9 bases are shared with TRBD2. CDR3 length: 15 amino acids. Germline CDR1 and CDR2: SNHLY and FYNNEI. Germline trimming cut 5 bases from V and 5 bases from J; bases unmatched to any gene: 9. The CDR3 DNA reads TGTGCCAGCAGTCCACTAAGCGGGGGGCGGGAGACCCAGTACTTC. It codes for CASSPLSGGRETQYF.

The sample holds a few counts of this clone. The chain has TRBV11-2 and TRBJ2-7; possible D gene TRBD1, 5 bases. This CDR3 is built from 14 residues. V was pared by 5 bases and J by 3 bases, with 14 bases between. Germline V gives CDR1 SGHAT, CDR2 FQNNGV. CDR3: CASSQLGQIYEQYF. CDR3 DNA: TGTGCCAGCAGCCAACTCGGACAAATCTACGAGCAGTACTTC. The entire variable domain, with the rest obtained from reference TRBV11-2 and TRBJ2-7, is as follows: EAGVAQSPRYKIIEKRQSVAFWCNPISGHATLYWYQQILGQGPKLLIQFQNNGVVDDSQLPKDRFSAERLKGVDSTLKIQPAKLEDSAVYLCASSQLGQIYEQYFGPGTRLTVT.

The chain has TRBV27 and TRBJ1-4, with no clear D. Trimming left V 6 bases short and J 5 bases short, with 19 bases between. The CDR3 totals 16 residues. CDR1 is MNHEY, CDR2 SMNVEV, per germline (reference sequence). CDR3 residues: CASSDRGLALNEKLFF. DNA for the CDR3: TGTGCCAGCAGCGACCGAGGACTGGCGTTAAATGAAAAACTGTTTTTT.

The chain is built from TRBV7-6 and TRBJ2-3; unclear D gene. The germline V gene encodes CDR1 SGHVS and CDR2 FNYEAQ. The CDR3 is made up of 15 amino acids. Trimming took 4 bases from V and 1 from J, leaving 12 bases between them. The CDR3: CASSSNSGGTDTQYF. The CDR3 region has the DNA TGTGCCAGCAGCTCAAACTCTGGAGGCACAGATACGCAGTATTTT.

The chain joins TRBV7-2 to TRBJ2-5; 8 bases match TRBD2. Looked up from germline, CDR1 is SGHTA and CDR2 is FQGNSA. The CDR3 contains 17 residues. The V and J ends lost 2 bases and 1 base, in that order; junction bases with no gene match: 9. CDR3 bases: TGTGCCAGCAGCTTAATCCCGGGCGGGGGGACCCAAGAGACCCAGTACTTC. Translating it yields CASSLIPGGGTQETQYF.

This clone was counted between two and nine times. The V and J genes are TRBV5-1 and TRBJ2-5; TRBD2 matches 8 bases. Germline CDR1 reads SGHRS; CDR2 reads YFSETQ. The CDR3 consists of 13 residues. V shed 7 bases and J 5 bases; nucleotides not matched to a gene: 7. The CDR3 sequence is CASRAGGAETQYF. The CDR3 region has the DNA TGCGCCAGCCGCGCCGGGGGGGCGGAGACCCAGTACTTC.